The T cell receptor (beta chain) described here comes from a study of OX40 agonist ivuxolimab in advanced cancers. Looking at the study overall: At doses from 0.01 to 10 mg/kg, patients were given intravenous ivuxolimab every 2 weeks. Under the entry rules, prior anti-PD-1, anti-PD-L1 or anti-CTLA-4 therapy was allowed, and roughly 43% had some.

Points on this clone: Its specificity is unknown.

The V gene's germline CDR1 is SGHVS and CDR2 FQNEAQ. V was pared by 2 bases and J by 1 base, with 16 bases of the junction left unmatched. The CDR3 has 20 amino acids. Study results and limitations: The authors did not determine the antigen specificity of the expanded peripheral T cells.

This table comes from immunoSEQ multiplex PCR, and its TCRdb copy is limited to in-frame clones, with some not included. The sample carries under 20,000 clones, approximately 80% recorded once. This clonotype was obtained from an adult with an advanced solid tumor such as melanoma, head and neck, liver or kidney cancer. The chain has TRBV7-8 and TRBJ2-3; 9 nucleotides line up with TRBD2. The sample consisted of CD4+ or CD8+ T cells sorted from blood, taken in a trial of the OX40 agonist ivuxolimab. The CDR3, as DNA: TGTGCCAGCAGCTTATCCGGCCTGGACGGCCGCGGGGGGGGCACAGATACGCAGTATTTT. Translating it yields CASSLSGLDGRGGGTDTQYF.